A selection of T cell receptor beta chains follows, all from one sample in a study of metastatic and nonmetastatic thyroid tumors. TCRdb reanalyzed the PCR reads with MiXCR. Here the sample spans roughly 19,000 clones, 24% being singletons. The source material was tumor tissue. The receptors stem from a female donor with papillary thyroid cancer or a benign thyroid nodule (not recorded which). Some clones in this sample may be carry-over from other donors' samples. Each CDR3 is given with its conserved first and last residue. Fields, in order: CDR3 length, V gene, clone size, D gene, J gene, CDR3 DNA, CDR3 protein. D genes are given only for firm matches. Expanded clones get a size class; other rows say once, few or many, or leave the size out.

>15|TRBV9|few|-|TRBJ2-2
TGTGCCAGCAGCAGAAGAGGCGGGCTCACCGGGGAGCTGTTTTTT
CASSRRGGLTGELFF
>16|TRBV18|many|-|TRBJ2-2
TGTGCCAGCTCACCCCCAGGGATCCCGAACACCGGGGAGCTGTTTTTT
CASSPPGIPNTGELFF
>14|TRBV6-1|medium-sized|-|TRBJ1-2
TGTGCCAGCAGCTTAAGGGATTTTGGCTATGGCTACACCTTC
CASSLRDFGYGYTF
>13|TRBV7-8|medium-sized|TRBD1|TRBJ2-7
TGTGCCAGCAGCTTTGACAGGGGCTACGAGCAGTACTTC
CASSFDRGYEQYF
>13|TRBV30|many|-|TRBJ2-1
TGTGCCTGGAGACTCCTTTTGGTCAATGAGCAGTTCTTC
CAWRLLLVNEQFF
>15|TRBV27|few|-|TRBJ2-1
TGTGCCAGCAGTTTAATATTTGCCTCCTACAATGAGCAGTTCTTC
CASSLIFASYNEQFF
>16|TRBV7-2|many|TRBD2|TRBJ2-1
TGTGCCAGCAGCTTAGTAGCGACTAGCGGGAGCGATGAGCAGTTCTTC
CASSLVATSGSDEQFF
>14|TRBV12-3/TRBV12-4|-|-|TRBJ1-1
TGTGCCAGCAGGCCCACAGGGAGGGGAACTGAAGCTTTCTTT
CASRPTGRGTEAFF
>15|TRBV19|few|-|TRBJ2-6
TGTGCCAGTAACCCGGGTGGGTCCGGGGCCAACGTCCTGACTTTC
CASNPGGSGANVLTF
>14|TRBV6-1|medium-sized|-|TRBJ2-1
TGTGCCACCTCCTGGGGCAAAGCCTCCAATGAGCAGTTCTTC
CATSWGKASNEQFF
>18|TRBV6-9|few|TRBD2|TRBJ2-7
TGTGCAAGCAGACCTAAAGGGGCAGGGGGACTAGCGGGATACGAGCAGTACTTC
CASRPKGAGGLAGYEQYF
>14|TRBV3-1|-|TRBD2|TRBJ2-1
TGTGCCAGCACTTCGACTAGCGGGAGCTCTGAGCAGTTCTTC
CASTSTSGSSEQFF
>14|TRBV5-1|many|-|TRBJ2-1
TGCGCCAGCAGCTCTTATAGTGGGGAGGATGAGCAGTTCTTC
CASSSYSGEDEQFF
>14|TRBV28|-|TRBD1|TRBJ2-1
TGTGCCAGCAATTCCGGGACAGGGTTTCTCGGGCAGTTCTTC
CASNSGTGFLGQFF
>15|TRBV6-2/TRBV6-3|-|TRBD2|TRBJ2-7
TGTGCCAGCAGTTACTGGCTAGCGGAAACCTACGAGCAGTACTTC
CASSYWLAETYEQYF
>13|TRBV20-1|many|-|TRBJ1-2
TGCAGTGCTCCCGGACAGTCCGTCTATGGCTACACCTTC
CSAPGQSVYGYTF
>15|TRBV7-9|-|-|TRBJ1-2
TGTGCCAGCAGCTTAGGGAGTTCCTATAACTATGGCTACACCTTC
CASSLGSSYNYGYTF
>14|TRBV27|few|TRBD1|TRBJ2-7
TGTGCCAGCAGTTACCAGGACAGGGGCTACGATCAGTACTTC
CASSYQDRGYDQYF
>14|TRBV7-8|many|-|TRBJ2-7
TGTGCCAGCAGCTTAGTCCAGGGGTCCTACGAGCAGTACTTC
CASSLVQGSYEQYF
>12|TRBV6-1|-|-|TRBJ2-2
TGTGCCAGCAGTAGGGGAAACGGGGAGCTGTTTTTT
CASSRGNGELFF
>14|TRBV6-1|-|-|TRBJ2-3
TGTGCCAGCAGGCCTACGTGTGCCACAGATACGCAGTATTTT
CASRPTCATDTQYF
>13|TRBV24-1|many|-|TRBJ2-2
TGTGCCACCTCAGGGGAGAACACCGGGGAGCTGTTTTTT
CATSGENTGELFF
>12|TRBV10-3|-|-|TRBJ2-3
TGTGCCATCAGTGGGGGGTCAGATACGCAGTATTTT
CAISGGSDTQYF
>13|TRBV29-1|many|-|TRBJ1-2
TGCAGCGTTGTGGTGACCACATTCCATGGCTACACCTTC
CSVVVTTFHGYTF
>13|TRBV4-1|many|TRBD1|TRBJ1-2
TGCGCCAGCAGCCAAAAGACAGGGTATGGCTACACCTTC
CASSQKTGYGYTF
>14|TRBV20-1|medium-sized|-|TRBJ1-1
TGCAGTGCTAGATCGGACAGCCTAAACACTGAAGCTTTCTTT
CSARSDSLNTEAFF
>16|TRBV11-1|many|-|TRBJ2-1
TGTGCCAGCAGCTTAGGCCCAGGAAGCTCCTACAATGAGCAGTTCTTC
CASSLGPGSSYNEQFF
>14|TRBV20-1|many|-|TRBJ2-6
TGCAGTGCTTGGACAAGCCCTGGGGCCAACGTCCTGACTTTC
CSAWTSPGANVLTF
>16|TRBV27|few|TRBD1|TRBJ1-6
TGTGCCAGAAGTTTATCGAACAGGGGGTATAATTCACCCCTACACTTT
CARSLSNRGYNSPLHF
>15|TRBV6-4|medium-sized|-|TRBJ2-3
TGTGCCAGCAGTGCTGACGGATACTCTACAGATACGCAGTATTTT
CASSADGYSTDTQYF
>15|TRBV28|few|TRBD2|TRBJ2-7
TGTGCCAGCTCTTCCCGGCTAGCGGGAGGCTACGAGCAGTACTTC
CASSSRLAGGYEQYF
>14|TRBV6-5|-|-|TRBJ2-5
TGTGCCAGCAGTTACTGGGGTGGCAGAGAGACCCAGTACTTC
CASSYWGGRETQYF
>13|TRBV6-1|medium-sized|TRBD1|TRBJ1-1
TGTGCCAGCAGTCGAGCAGGGGGCACTGAAGCTTTCTTT
CASSRAGGTEAFF
>13|TRBV12-3/TRBV12-4|medium-sized|-|TRBJ2-1
TGTGCCAGCGGGGACACAAATTACAATGAGCAGTTCTTC
CASGDTNYNEQFF
>14|TRBV7-2|many|TRBD2|TRBJ2-5
TGTGCCAGCAGCTTTACTAGCGGGAGGGAGACCCAGTACTTC
CASSFTSGRETQYF
>10|TRBV20-1|medium-sized|-|TRBJ2-1
TGCAGTGCTGTGGCGGGTGAGCAGTTCTTC
CSAVAGEQFF
>15|TRBV28|medium-sized|-|TRBJ2-1
TGTGCCAGCAGTATTAGCGTAAACTCCTACAATGAGCAGTTCTTC
CASSISVNSYNEQFF
>19|TRBV4-1|medium-sized|-|TRBJ1-4
TGCGCCAGCAGCCAAGACGTCGGGCGGTCCCGTCCAACTAATGAAAAACTGTTTTTT
CASSQDVGRSRPTNEKLFF
>15|TRBV6-2/TRBV6-3|few|TRBD1|TRBJ1-6
TGTGCCAGCAGACCGAGGGACAGGGAGTATTCACCCCTCCACTTT
CASRPRDREYSPLHF
>13|TRBV5-1|many|-|TRBJ2-5
TGCGCCAGCAGAAAGGGGGACCAAGAGACCCAGTACTTC
CASRKGDQETQYF
>14|TRBV19|many|-|TRBJ2-1
TGTGCCAGTAGTCCCTGGACCCACACGTATGAGCAGTTCTTC
CASSPWTHTYEQFF
>15|TRBV28|many|-|TRBJ1-6
TGTGCCAGCAGTTCCACTGGGACGGCTAATTCACCCCTCCACTTT
CASSSTGTANSPLHF
>15|TRBV5-8|-|-|TRBJ2-2
TGTGCCAGCAGCACCCGGACCGGTCGCACCGGGGAGCTGTTTTTT
CASSTRTGRTGELFF